This TCR beta chain was found in a study of blood T cells in healthy people across ages. Primed by a sample-barcoded 5' primer and a J-beta primer mix, a second PCR proceeded for about 6 to 11 cycles. TCRdb ran MiXCR on the 5' RACE reads and lists one entry per CDR3 protein. The sample yields about 1.1 million distinct CDR3 sequences, 35% to 40% seen once. Collection of around 9.3 milliliters of peripheral blood was performed for each donor. In regard to this clonotype: What it binds is not known.

General study results and limits: Naive CD4+ cell counts and diversity both ran higher in long-lived than in aged donors.

The sequencing sample was made of blood. This TCR was recovered from a man aged 18 to 30 in good health.

Here the CDR3 DNA reads TGTGCCAGCAGCGCCAGACAGGGGGCCAATTCACCCCTCCACTTT. It encodes CASSARQGANSPLHF. The V gene is TRBV9, the J gene TRBJ1-6; 10 positions match TRBD1. Germline loops: CDR1 SGDLS, CDR2 YYNGEE. Trimming at V came to 3 bases and at J to 7 bases, leaving 4 bases not matched to a gene. The CDR3 is made up of 15 amino acids.